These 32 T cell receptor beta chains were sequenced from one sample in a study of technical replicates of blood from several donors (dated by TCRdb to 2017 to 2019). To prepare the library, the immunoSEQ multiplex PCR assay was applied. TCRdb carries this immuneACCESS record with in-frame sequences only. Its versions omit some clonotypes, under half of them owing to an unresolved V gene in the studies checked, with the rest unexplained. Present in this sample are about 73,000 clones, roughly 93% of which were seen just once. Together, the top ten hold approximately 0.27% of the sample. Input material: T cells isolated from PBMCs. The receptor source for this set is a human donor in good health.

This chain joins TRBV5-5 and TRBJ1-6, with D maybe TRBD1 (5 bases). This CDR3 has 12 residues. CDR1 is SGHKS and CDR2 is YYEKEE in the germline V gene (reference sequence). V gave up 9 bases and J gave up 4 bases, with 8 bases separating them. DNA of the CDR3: TGTGCCACGGGGGATTATAATTCACCCCTCCACTTT. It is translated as CATGDYNSPLHF.

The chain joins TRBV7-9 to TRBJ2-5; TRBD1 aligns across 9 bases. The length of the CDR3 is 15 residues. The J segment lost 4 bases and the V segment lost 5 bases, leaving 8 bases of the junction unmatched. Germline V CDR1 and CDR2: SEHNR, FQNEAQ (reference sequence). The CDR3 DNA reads TGTGCCAGCAGCCCTGCCGGGACAGGGAGAGAGACCCAGTACTTC. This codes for CASSPAGTGRETQYF.

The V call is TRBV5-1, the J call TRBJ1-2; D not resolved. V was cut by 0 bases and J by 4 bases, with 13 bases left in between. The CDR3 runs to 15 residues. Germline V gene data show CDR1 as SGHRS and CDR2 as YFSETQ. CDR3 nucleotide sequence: TGCGCCAGCAGCTTGGTAGCAGATGGAATCTATGGCTACACCTTC. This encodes CASSLVADGIYGYTF. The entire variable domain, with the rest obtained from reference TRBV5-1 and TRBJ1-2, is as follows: KAGVTQTPRYLIKTRGQQVTLSCSPISGHRSVSWYQQTPGQGLQFLFEYFSETQRNKGNFPGRFSGRQFSNSRSEMNVSTLELGDSALYLCASSLVADGIYGYTFGSGTRLTVV.

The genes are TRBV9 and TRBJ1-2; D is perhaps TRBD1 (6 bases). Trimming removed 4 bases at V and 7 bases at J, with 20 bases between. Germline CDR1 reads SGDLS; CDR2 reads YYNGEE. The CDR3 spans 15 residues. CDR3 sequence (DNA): TGTGCCAGCAGCCTACGACAGGCCGATCACTCTGGCTACACCTTC. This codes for CASSLRQADHSGYTF.

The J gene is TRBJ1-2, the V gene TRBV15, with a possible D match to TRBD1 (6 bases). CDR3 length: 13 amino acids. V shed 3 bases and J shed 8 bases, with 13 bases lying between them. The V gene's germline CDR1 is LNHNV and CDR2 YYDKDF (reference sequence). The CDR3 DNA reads TGTGCCACCAGCAGTCCAGGGGAAGGAGGCTACACCTTC. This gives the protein CATSSPGEGGYTF.

CDR3 DNA sequence: TGTGCCACCAGAGAACAGGGTCGTAGCAATCAGCCCCAGCATTTT. The encoded protein is CATREQGRSNQPQHF. The chain uses TRBV15 and TRBJ1-5; the D gene is possibly TRBD1 (6 bases). This CDR3 is built from 15 residues. Germline V gene data show CDR1 as LNHNV and CDR2 as YYDKDF (reference sequence). V lost 6 bases, J lost 0 bases, and 12 bases lay in between.

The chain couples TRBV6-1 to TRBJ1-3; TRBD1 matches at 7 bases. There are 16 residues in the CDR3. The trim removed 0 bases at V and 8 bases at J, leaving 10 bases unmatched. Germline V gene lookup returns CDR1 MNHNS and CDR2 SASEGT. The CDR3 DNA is TGTGCCAGCAGTGAAGCGCGGTATAGGGGGCGAGACACCATATATTTT. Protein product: CASSEARYRGRDTIYF.

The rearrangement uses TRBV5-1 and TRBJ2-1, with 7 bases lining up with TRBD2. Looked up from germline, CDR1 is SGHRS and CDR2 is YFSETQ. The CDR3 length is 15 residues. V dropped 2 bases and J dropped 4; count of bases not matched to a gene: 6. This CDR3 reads CASSFGGSTYNEQFF. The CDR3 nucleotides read TGCGCCAGCAGCTTCGGGGGGAGCACATACAATGAGCAGTTCTTC.

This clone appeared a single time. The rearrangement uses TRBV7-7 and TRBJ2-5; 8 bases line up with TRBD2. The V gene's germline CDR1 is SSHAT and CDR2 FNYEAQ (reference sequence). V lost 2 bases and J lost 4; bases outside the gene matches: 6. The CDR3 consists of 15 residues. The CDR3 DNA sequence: TGTGCCAGCAGCTTAACAGCGGGAGATGGAGAGACCCAGTACTTC. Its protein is CASSLTAGDGETQYF.

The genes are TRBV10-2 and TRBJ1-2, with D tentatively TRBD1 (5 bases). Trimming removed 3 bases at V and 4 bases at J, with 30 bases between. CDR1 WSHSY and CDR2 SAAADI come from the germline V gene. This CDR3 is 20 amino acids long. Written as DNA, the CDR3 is TGCGCCAGCAGTGAAAAGAGGGGAGGGAGAGTGGGGAATGCTGCCTATGGCTACACCTTC. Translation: CASSEKRGGRVGNAAYGYTF.

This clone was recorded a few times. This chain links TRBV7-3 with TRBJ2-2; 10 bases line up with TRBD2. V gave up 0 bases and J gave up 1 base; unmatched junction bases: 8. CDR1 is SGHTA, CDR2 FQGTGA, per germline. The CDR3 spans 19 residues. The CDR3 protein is CASSLTGPRTSGNTGELFF. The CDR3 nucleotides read TGTGCCAGCAGCTTAACGGGGCCCCGGACTAGCGGGAACACCGGGGAGCTGTTTTTT.

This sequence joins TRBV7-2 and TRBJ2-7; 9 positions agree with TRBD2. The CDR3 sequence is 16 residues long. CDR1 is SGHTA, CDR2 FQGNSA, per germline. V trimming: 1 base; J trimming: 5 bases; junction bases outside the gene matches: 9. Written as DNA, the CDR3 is TGTGCCAGCAGCTTAGAGGGGGGGGTAGCGGGAGACGAGCAGTACTTC. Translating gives CASSLEGGVAGDEQYF.

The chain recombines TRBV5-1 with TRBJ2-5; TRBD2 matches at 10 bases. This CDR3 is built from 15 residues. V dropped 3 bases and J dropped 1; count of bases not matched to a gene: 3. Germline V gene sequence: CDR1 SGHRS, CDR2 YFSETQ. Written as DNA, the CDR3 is TGCGCCAGCAGCTACCAGCGGGGGGGCCAAGAGACCCAGTACTTC. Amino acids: CASSYQRGGQETQYF.

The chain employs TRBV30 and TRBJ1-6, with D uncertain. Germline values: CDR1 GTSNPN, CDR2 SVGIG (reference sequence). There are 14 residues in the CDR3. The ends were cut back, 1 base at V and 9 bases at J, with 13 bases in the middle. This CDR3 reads CAWSGRLGSSPLHF. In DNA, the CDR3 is TGTGCCTGGAGTGGCCGGTTGGGGAGTTCACCCCTCCACTTT.

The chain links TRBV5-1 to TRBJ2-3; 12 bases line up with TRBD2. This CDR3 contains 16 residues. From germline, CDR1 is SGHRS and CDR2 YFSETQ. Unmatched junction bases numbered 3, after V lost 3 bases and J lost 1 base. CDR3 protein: CASSSRLAGGTDTQYF. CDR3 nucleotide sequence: TGCGCCAGCAGCTCAAGACTAGCGGGAGGCACAGATACGCAGTATTTT.

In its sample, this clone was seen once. The CDR3 is CASSVRTGNQPQHF. In nucleotides, the CDR3 is TGTGCCAGCAGTGTTCGGACAGGGAATCAGCCCCAGCATTTT. This sequence joins TRBV2 and TRBJ1-5, with 8 positions matching TRBD1. The CDR3 extends over 14 amino acids. Germline V gene lookup returns CDR1 SNHLY and CDR2 FYNNEI. V lost 4 bases to trimming and J lost 4 bases; unmatched junction nucleotides: 3.

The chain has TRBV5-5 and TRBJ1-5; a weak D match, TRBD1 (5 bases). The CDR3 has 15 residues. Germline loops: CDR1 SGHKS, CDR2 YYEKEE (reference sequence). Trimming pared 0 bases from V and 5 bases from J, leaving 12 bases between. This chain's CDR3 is CASSLGNWGDQPQHF. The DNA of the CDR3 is TGTGCCAGCAGCTTGGGGAATTGGGGGGATCAGCCCCAGCATTTT.

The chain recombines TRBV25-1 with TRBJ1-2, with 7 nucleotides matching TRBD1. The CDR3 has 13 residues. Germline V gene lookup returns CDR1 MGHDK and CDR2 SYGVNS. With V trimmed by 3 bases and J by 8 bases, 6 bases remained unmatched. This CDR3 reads CASSEGQLSGYTF. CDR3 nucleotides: TGTGCCAGCAGTGAGGGACAGCTGTCCGGCTACACCTTC.

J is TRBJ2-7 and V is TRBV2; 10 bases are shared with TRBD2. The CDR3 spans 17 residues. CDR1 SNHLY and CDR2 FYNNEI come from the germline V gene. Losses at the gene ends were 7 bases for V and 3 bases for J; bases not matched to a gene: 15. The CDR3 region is CASTSISASGSNYEQYF. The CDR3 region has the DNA TGTGCCAGCACAAGCATTTCGGCTAGCGGGAGTAACTACGAGCAGTACTTC.

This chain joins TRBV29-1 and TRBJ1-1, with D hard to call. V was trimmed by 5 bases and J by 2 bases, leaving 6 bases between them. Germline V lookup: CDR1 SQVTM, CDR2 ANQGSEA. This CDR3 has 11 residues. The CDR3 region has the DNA TGCAGCGTTCCTTATAACACTGAAGCTTTCTTT. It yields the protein CSVPYNTEAFF.

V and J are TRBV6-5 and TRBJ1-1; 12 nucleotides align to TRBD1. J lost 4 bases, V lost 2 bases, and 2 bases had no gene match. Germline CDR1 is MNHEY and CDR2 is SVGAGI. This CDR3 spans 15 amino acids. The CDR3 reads CASSYEGQGATEAFF. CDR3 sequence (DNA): TGTGCCAGCAGTTACGAGGGACAGGGGGCCACTGAAGCTTTCTTT.

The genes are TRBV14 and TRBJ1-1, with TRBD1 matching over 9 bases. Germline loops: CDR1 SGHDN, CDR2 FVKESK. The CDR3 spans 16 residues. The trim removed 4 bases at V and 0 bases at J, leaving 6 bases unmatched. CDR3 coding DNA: TGTGCCAGCAGCCGTCGGACAGGGGTGGTGAACACTGAAGCTTTCTTT. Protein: CASSRRTGVVNTEAFF.

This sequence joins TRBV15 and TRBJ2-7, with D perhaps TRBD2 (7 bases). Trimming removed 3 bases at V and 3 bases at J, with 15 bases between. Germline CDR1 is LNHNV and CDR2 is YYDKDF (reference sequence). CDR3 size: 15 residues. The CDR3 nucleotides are TGTGCCACCAGCAGCGGTGAGGGGGGGCTCTACGAGCAGTACTTC. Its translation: CATSSGEGGLYEQYF.

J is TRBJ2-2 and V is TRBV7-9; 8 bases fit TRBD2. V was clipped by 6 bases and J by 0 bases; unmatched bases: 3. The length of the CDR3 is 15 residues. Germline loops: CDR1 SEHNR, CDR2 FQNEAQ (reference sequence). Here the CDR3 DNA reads TGTGCCAGCAGTAGACTAGCGCCGAACACCGGGGAGCTGTTTTTT. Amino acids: CASSRLAPNTGELFF.

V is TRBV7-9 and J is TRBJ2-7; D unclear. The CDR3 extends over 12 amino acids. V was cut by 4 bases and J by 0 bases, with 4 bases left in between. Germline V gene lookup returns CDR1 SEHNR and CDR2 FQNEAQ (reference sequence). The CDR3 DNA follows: TGTGCCAGCAGCTCCTACTCCTACGAGCAGTACTTC. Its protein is CASSSYSYEQYF.

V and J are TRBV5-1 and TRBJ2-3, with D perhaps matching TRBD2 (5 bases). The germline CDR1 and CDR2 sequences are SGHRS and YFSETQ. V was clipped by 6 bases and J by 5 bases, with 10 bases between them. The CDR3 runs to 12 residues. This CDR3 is CASTIAGDTQYF. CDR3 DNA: TGCGCCAGCACTATCGCGGGAGATACGCAGTATTTT.

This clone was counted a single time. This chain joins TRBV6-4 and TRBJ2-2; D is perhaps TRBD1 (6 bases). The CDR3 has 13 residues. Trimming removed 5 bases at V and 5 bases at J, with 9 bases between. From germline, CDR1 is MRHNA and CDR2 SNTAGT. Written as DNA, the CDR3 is TGTGCCAGCAGTAACACAGGGACCGGGGAGCTGTTTTTT. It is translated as CASSNTGTGELFF.

The DNA for the CDR3 is TGCGCCAGCAGTCAACCGGACAGCCTCAATCAGCCCCAGCATTTT. It codes for CASSQPDSLNQPQHF. The chain recombines TRBV23-1 with TRBJ1-5; D is possibly TRBD1 (6 bases). TRBV23-1 is identified as an open reading frame with a role that is uncertain. The CDR3 contains 15 residues. Trimming cost V 2 bases and J 3 bases, with 11 bases left between them.

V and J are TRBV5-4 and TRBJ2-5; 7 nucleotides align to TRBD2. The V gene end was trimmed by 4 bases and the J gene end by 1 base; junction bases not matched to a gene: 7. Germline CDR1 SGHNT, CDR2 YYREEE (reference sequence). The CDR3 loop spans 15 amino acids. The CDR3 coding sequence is TGTGCCAGCAGCACTAATAGCGGGCCCCAAGAGACCCAGTACTTC. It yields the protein CASSTNSGPQETQYF. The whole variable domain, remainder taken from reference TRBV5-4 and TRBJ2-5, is ETGVTQSPTHLIKTRGQQVTLRCSSQSGHNTVSWYQQALGQGPQFIFQYYREEENGRGNFPPRFSGLQFPNYSSELNVNALELDDSALYLCASSTNSGPQETQYFGPGTRLLVL.

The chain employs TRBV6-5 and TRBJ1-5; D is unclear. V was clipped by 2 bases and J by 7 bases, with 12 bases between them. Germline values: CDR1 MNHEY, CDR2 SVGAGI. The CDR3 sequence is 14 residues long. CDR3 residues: CASSYTEGLQPQHF. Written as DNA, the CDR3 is TGTGCCAGCAGTTACACGGAAGGACTGCAGCCCCAGCATTTT.

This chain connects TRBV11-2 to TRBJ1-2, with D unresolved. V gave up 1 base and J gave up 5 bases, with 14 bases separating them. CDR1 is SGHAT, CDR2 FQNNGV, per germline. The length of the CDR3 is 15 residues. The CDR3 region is CASSLVVEADYGYTF. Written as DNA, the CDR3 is TGTGCCAGCAGCTTAGTTGTCGAAGCTGATTATGGCTACACCTTC.

The DNA for the CDR3 is TGCGCCAGCAGTGACTATACCGGGACATCACGCACTGGAAGCCATGGCTACACCTTC. Translation: CASSDYTGTSRTGSHGYTF. The gene calls are TRBV10-2 and TRBJ1-2, with TRBD1 as a possible D gene (6 bases). Germline lookup yields CDR1 WSHSY and CDR2 SAAADI. V was trimmed by 3 bases and J by 6 bases, leaving 29 bases between them. The CDR3 is 19 amino acids.